A single sample gave rise to the 27 T cell receptor beta chains below, sequenced in a study of blood T cell repertoires in COVID-19. Produced via immunoSEQ multiplex PCR; TCRdb's table is partial and in-frame only. The sample lists approximately 200,000 clones, 86% occurring once. The sample was peripheral blood. These receptor sequences come from a woman in her twenties or thirties with active or convalescent COVID-19.

The chain combines TRBV5-4 with TRBJ1-6, with 7 bases aligning to TRBD1. Germline assignment: CDR1 SGHNT and CDR2 YYREEE (reference sequence). There are 14 residues in the CDR3. The J segment lost 11 bases and the V segment lost 5 bases, leaving 10 bases of the junction unmatched. CDR3 bases: TGTGCCAGCAGTCTCCGGGGACAGTGGGCACCCCTCCACTTT. This translates into CASSLRGQWAPLHF.

The chain carries TRBV6-1 and TRBJ1-1; D may be TRBD1 (6 bases). CDR1 MNHNS and CDR2 SASEGT come from the germline V gene. Trimming took off 2 bases at V and 5 bases at J, with 12 bases between the two ends. The CDR3 contains 14 residues. This CDR3 reads CASSEPGQGTEAFF. CDR3 sequence (DNA): TGTGCCAGCAGTGAACCGGGGCAGGGGACTGAAGCTTTCTTT.

V and J are TRBV24-1 and TRBJ2-1; 7 bases agree with TRBD2. This CDR3 is 14 amino acids long. Germline V gene sequence: CDR1 KGHDR, CDR2 SFDVKD. V lost 10 bases to trimming and J lost 2 bases; unmatched junction nucleotides: 7. The CDR3 is CATSGEKAYNEQFF. DNA of the CDR3: TGTGCCACGAGCGGGGAGAAGGCCTACAATGAGCAGTTCTTC.

J is TRBJ1-5 and V is TRBV7-8; possible D gene TRBD1, 6 bases. Germline-derived CDR1 and CDR2 are SGHVS and FQNEAQ. The CDR3 covers 15 residues. V lost 1 base to trimming and J lost 4 bases, with 11 bases between them. CDR3: CASSLEGGLNQPQHF. The CDR3 nucleotides are TGTGCCAGCAGCTTAGAGGGGGGGCTTAATCAGCCCCAGCATTTT. Full variable domain (outside the CDR3, taken from reference TRBV7-8 and TRBJ1-5): GAGVSQSPRYKVAKRGQDVALRCDPISGHVSLFWYQQALGQGPEFLTYFQNEAQLDKSGLPSDRFFAERPEGSVSTLKIQRTQQEDSAVYLCASSLEGGLNQPQHFGDGTRLSIL.

V gene TRBV28 combines with J gene TRBJ1-5, with D perhaps matching TRBD1 (5 bases). The CDR3 sequence is 14 residues long. V was trimmed by 7 bases and J by 7 bases, leaving 17 bases between them. Per the germline V gene, CDR1 is MDHEN and CDR2 is SYDVKM. For the CDR3, the DNA is TGTGCCAGCACTCTAACGGCAGGGTGGCAGCCCCAGCATTTT. It specifies CASTLTAGWQPQHF.

The chain combines TRBV7-2 with TRBJ2-7, with 13 nucleotides matching TRBD2. There are 15 residues in the CDR3. CDR1 and CDR2 from the germline V gene are SGHTA and FQGNSA. Losses at the gene ends were 5 bases for V and 12 bases for J; bases not matched to a gene: 13. Here the CDR3 DNA reads TGTGCCAGCAGCGAATTCGGGACTAGCGGGGACGTAAGGTACTTC. Translation gives CASSEFGTSGDVRYF.

The chain carries TRBV5-4 and TRBJ2-1; 8 nucleotides line up with TRBD1. The CDR3 contains 15 residues. Germline CDR1 reads SGHNT; CDR2 reads YYREEE (reference sequence). The V gene end was trimmed by 6 bases and the J gene end by 4 bases; junction bases not matched to a gene: 9. Here the CDR3 reads CASIDGQGLYNEQFF. CDR3 DNA sequence: TGTGCCAGCATTGATGGACAGGGATTATACAATGAGCAGTTCTTC.

This chain connects TRBV30 to TRBJ1-5; D ambiguous. The CDR3 is made up of 9 amino acids. The V gene lost 6 bases and the J gene lost 9 bases, with 6 bases spanning the gap. The germline V gene has CDR1 GTSNPN and CDR2 SVGIG (reference sequence). The CDR3 loop reads CACSGPQHF. Written as DNA, the CDR3 is TGTGCCTGTAGCGGGCCCCAGCATTTT.

This clone has only one observation. This chain connects TRBV7-2 to TRBJ1-4; 7 bases are a match to TRBD1. The germline V gene encodes CDR1 SGHTA and CDR2 FQGNSA. J gave up 3 bases and V 5 bases, and 3 bases lay outside the gene matches. This CDR3 region has 14 residues. The CDR3 region has the DNA TGTGCCAGCAGCCCAGACAGGGCTAATGAAAAACTGTTTTTT. Translation gives CASSPDRANEKLFF.

This chain connects TRBV20-1 to TRBJ2-1, with D unclear. With 3 bases removed from V and 8 bases from J, the gap between germline ends came to 14 bases. The CDR3 loop spans 13 amino acids. Germline lookup yields CDR1 DFQATT and CDR2 SNEGSKA (reference sequence). The CDR3, as DNA: TGCAGTGCTAGTCCCGCGAATGGAGATGAGCAGTTCTTC. Translating gives CSASPANGDEQFF.

The chain employs TRBV2 and TRBJ2-7; the match to TRBD2 covers 13 bases. V was clipped by 8 bases and J by 7 bases; unmatched bases: 5. The germline V gene has CDR1 SNHLY and CDR2 FYNNEI. This CDR3 comprises 13 residues. CDR3 sequence (DNA): TGTGCCAGCGGGAGACTAGCGGGAGGAGAGCAGTACTTC. Encoded protein: CASGRLAGGEQYF.

The chain links TRBV7-6 to TRBJ1-6, with 9 bases lining up with TRBD1. The CDR3 has 16 amino acids. Trimming took 3 bases from V and 3 from J; bases not matched to a gene: 3. CDR1 and CDR2 from the germline V gene are SGHVS and FNYEAQ. CDR3 in amino acids: CASSLTGGNYNSPLHF. CDR3 nucleotides: TGTGCCAGCAGCTTGACAGGGGGAAACTATAATTCACCCCTCCACTTT.

This clone has a single count. The genes are TRBV28 and TRBJ1-1, with unresolved D. V shed 2 bases and J shed 0 bases, with 7 bases lying between them. Germline lookup yields CDR1 MDHEN and CDR2 SYDVKM. The CDR3 covers 14 residues. The CDR3 DNA is TGTGCCAGCAGTTTAGGAGGGATGAACACTGAAGCTTTCTTT. Protein product: CASSLGGMNTEAFF.

The V gene is TRBV3-1 (or the pseudogene TRBV3-2), the J gene TRBJ1-6; tentatively, D is TRBD1 (6 bases). The V and J ends lost 4 bases and 10 bases respectively, with 14 bases between them. This CDR3 spans 14 amino acids. The germline V gene encodes CDR1 LGHDT and CDR2 YNNKEL (reference sequence). CDR3 bases: TGTGCCAGCAGCCCCCAAAACAGGGAGTCACCCCTCCACTTT. Its protein is CASSPQNRESPLHF.

The V call is TRBV28, the J call TRBJ2-1; 8 nucleotides line up with TRBD1. The ends lost 4 bases at V and 7 bases at J; junction bases unmatched: 9. The CDR3 is made up of 15 amino acids. Germline V gene sequence: CDR1 MDHEN, CDR2 SYDVKM. Here the CDR3 DNA reads TGTGCCAGCAGTTCCTACCGACAGGGGAGAAATGAGCAGTTCTTC. It encodes CASSSYRQGRNEQFF.

On this clone itself: Within the sample, other DNA sequences also encode this same CDR3. V usage is TRBV5-1 and J usage is TRBJ2-1; weak D call: TRBD2 (5 bases). Per the germline V gene, CDR1 is SGHRS and CDR2 is YFSETQ. The CDR3 is 15 amino acids. Trimming removed 0 bases from V and 0 bases from J, with 7 bases in between. The CDR3 coding sequence is TGCGCCAGCAGCTTGGGTGGGAGCTCCTACAATGAGCAGTTCTTC. It codes for CASSLGGSSYNEQFF.

The chain joins TRBV6-5 to TRBJ1-1, with D possibly being TRBD1 (5 bases). CDR1 is MNHEY and CDR2 is SVGAGI in the germline V gene. V shed 2 bases and J shed 4 bases, with 8 bases lying between them. The CDR3 covers 13 residues. CDR3 protein: CASSYMGGTEAFF. DNA for the CDR3: TGTGCCAGCAGTTACATGGGGGGCACTGAAGCTTTCTTT.

A few counts support this clone. This chain joins TRBV12-5 and TRBJ2-7; 9 bases agree with TRBD1. Germline loops: CDR1 LGHNT, CDR2 FRNRAP. Germline trimming cut 6 bases from V and 6 bases from J; bases unmatched to any gene: 3. This CDR3 is 12 amino acids long. This CDR3 is CASGPDRGEQYF. The CDR3 coding sequence is TGTGCTAGTGGCCCGGACAGGGGCGAGCAGTACTTC.

The chain carries TRBV7-9 and TRBJ2-1, with 8 bases aligning to TRBD2. The CDR3 runs to 15 residues. V trimming: 5 bases; J trimming: 1 base; junction bases outside the gene matches: 4. Germline CDR1 is SEHNR and CDR2 is FQNEAQ (reference sequence). CDR3 sequence reads: CASSPGLGSYNEQFF. The CDR3 bases are TGTGCCAGCAGCCCGGGACTAGGTTCCTACAATGAGCAGTTCTTC.

The chain employs TRBV27 and TRBJ1-1; D perhaps matches TRBD1 (5 bases). This CDR3 has 13 amino acids. The germline V gene has CDR1 MNHEY and CDR2 SMNVEV (reference sequence). V was pared by 5 bases and J by 0 bases, with 7 bases between. The CDR3 spells CASSGGLNTEAFF. Here the CDR3 DNA reads TGTGCCAGCAGTGGGGGGTTGAACACTGAAGCTTTCTTT.

V is TRBV19 and J is TRBJ1-1; 8 bases are a match to TRBD1. Looked up from germline, CDR1 is LNHDA and CDR2 is SQIVND (reference sequence). There are 13 residues in the CDR3. V dropped 4 bases and J dropped 4; count of bases not matched to a gene: 2. CDR3 bases: TGTGCCAGTAGTACTGGACAGGGCACTGAAGCTTTCTTT. Protein: CASSTGQGTEAFF.

This clone occurred a few times. This chain links TRBV5-1 with TRBJ1-2, with D unresolved. The V and J ends lost 0 bases and 0 bases respectively, with 12 bases between them. This CDR3 spans 16 amino acids. Germline CDR1 SGHRS, CDR2 YFSETQ. In DNA, the CDR3 is TGCGCCAGCAGCTTGGCGCTTCGGGGAGCTAACTATGGCTACACCTTC. This gives the protein CASSLALRGANYGYTF.

The gene calls are TRBV5-1 and TRBJ1-2; 10 bases are a match to TRBD1. The CDR3 sequence is 14 residues long. After removal of 4 bases from V and 8 bases from J, the junction contained 8 bases not matched to a gene. From germline, CDR1 is SGHRS and CDR2 YFSETQ. CDR3 sequence: CASSLTGGHGGYTF. CDR3 nucleotide sequence: TGCGCCAGCAGCCTGACAGGGGGCCATGGAGGCTACACCTTC.

The J gene is TRBJ1-1, the V gene TRBV5-1, with 11 bases lining up with TRBD1. The length of the CDR3 is 16 residues. V shed 0 bases and J 4 bases; nucleotides not matched to a gene: 5. Germline-derived CDR1 and CDR2 are SGHRS and YFSETQ. DNA for the CDR3: TGCGCCAGCAGCTTGGCCGGGACAGGGGGAGGCACTGAAGCTTTCTTT. Residues: CASSLAGTGGGTEAFF.

V usage is TRBV30 and J usage is TRBJ2-5; TRBD1 matches 8 bases. The junction had 4 bases not matched to a gene; V was cut back by 2 bases and J by 5 bases. The CDR3 is made up of 13 amino acids. Germline values: CDR1 GTSNPN, CDR2 SVGIG (reference sequence). CDR3 residues: CAWSKTGEETQYF. CDR3 nucleotides: TGTGCCTGGAGTAAGACAGGGGAGGAGACCCAGTACTTC.

This chain uses TRBV14 with TRBJ2-3; D perhaps matches TRBD2 (5 bases). The V end lost 4 bases, the J end lost 0 bases, and 11 bases lay between the germline ends. The V gene's germline CDR1 is SGHDN and CDR2 FVKESK. CDR3 length: 15 amino acids. The CDR3 DNA reads TGTGCCAGCAGCCCTATAGCGAGTAGCACAGATACGCAGTATTTT. It encodes CASSPIASSTDTQYF.

This clone appeared once. The gene calls are TRBV24-1 and TRBJ2-1, with D possibly matching TRBD1 (6 bases). CDR3 length: 15 residues. The germline V gene encodes CDR1 KGHDR and CDR2 SFDVKD. The ends were cut back, 3 bases at V and 6 bases at J, with 14 bases in the middle. CDR3 sequence: CATSDPTGPRNEQFF. DNA for the CDR3: TGTGCCACCAGTGATCCCACAGGGCCGCGCAATGAGCAGTTCTTC.